The 5 T cell receptor beta chains in this list originate from one sample, sequenced in a study of CD8+CD57+ T cells in acquired aplastic anemia. Patients who underwent sequencing had shown CD8+CD57+ cell expansion by flow cytometry. Genomic DNA served as template for TCR beta VDJ and CDR3 profiling. MiXCR, applied by TCRdb to the reads, yields one record per CDR3 protein. The data show about 95,000 distinct CDR3 sequences, 55% to 70% seen once. Source material: sorted CD4+, CD8+, or CD8+CD57+ T cells (not recorded which) from PBMCs. These receptors all come from a human donor with aplastic anemia.

This clonotype was picked up one time. The chain links TRBV19 to TRBJ2-3, with a weak D call TRBD1 (6 bases). Germline V gene lookup returns CDR1 LNHDA and CDR2 SQIVND (reference sequence). V lost 5 bases to trimming and J lost 2 bases, with 14 bases between them. The CDR3 contains 15 residues. CDR3 nucleotide sequence: TGTGCCAGTAGTCCGGTACAGGGCTACACAGATACGCAGTATTTT. Protein product: CASSPVQGYTDTQYF.

The rearrangement uses TRBV10-3 and TRBJ2-7, with 11 bases fitting TRBD1. The CDR3 loop spans 15 amino acids. After removal of 6 bases from V and 5 bases from J, the junction contained 9 bases not matched to a gene. CDR1 and CDR2 from the germline V gene are ENHRY and SYGVKD. Here the CDR3 reads CAISPGQGVGDEQYF. DNA of the CDR3: TGTGCCATCAGCCCGGGACAGGGGGTTGGGGACGAGCAGTACTTC.

The sample holds many counts of this clonotype. This chain links TRBV27 with TRBJ1-1; TRBD1 matches at 9 bases. There are 14 residues in the CDR3. Germline V gene data show CDR1 as MNHEY and CDR2 as SMNVEV (reference sequence). Losses at the gene ends were 5 bases for V and 6 bases for J; bases not matched to a gene: 7. This CDR3 is CASSPYRGQAEAFF. The CDR3 DNA sequence: TGTGCCAGCAGTCCTTACAGGGGGCAGGCTGAAGCTTTCTTT.

The V gene is TRBV19, the J gene TRBJ2-5; TRBD2 agrees at 7 bases. Germline V CDR1 and CDR2: LNHDA, SQIVND (reference sequence). Trimming took 3 bases from V and 3 from J; bases not matched to a gene: 4. The CDR3 totals 14 residues. The CDR3 nucleotides are TGTGCCAGTAGTATGAGCGGGGCCAAAGAGACCCAGTACTTC. It codes for CASSMSGAKETQYF.

V is TRBV7-9 and J is TRBJ2-5, with unresolved D. The CDR3 covers 10 residues. Trimming stripped 5 bases from V and 2 bases from J, with 0 bases between. Germline V gene lookup returns CDR1 SEHNR and CDR2 FQNEAQ (reference sequence). The CDR3: CASSQETQYF. The CDR3 DNA is TGTGCCAGCAGCCAAGAGACCCAGTACTTC.